The T cell receptor beta chain under discussion was sequenced for a study of blood T cell repertoires in COVID-19 (dated by TCRdb to 2020 to 2021). Turning to the overall study: Samples covering the acute and convalescent phases of COVID-19 were provided by collaborators in the United States, Italy and Spain. The repertoires were made available in a free public database intended to serve as a resource for research on the immune response to SARS-CoV-2. Deeply sampled blood TCRbeta repertoires from subjects exposed to, actively infected with, or recovered from COVID-19 were included in the dataset. Where available, HLA class I and class II types were taken from metadata supplied by the sample provider and were not determined by assay-based typing. The material from the prospective study consisted of cDNA or gDNA derived from T cells, B-cell-depleted T cells, or PBMCs. Nearly every sample came with metadata listing a de-identified subject ID, COVID-19 status, age in years and sex. Samples came from the ongoing ImmuneRACE study (first 160 participants) plus 1,254 subjects from 6 global collaborators.

General study outcomes and caveats: The amount of clinical and demographic metadata varied by source and participant and was provided uncurated.

Each collaborating institution followed its own protocols to collect whole blood in K2EDTA tubes. For TCRbeta analysis, collaborators shipped samples in one of three forms: frozen whole blood, isolated PBMCs, or DNA extracted from either of those sample types. TCRbeta CDR3 regions were amplified from genomic DNA by means of the immunoSEQ Assay, a bias-controlled multiplex PCR. The original methods were these. Nucleated cell counts per sample were estimated from amplification of reference gene primers within the assay. To quantify the absolute abundance of each unique TCRbeta CDR3 rearrangement, sequence reads were collapsed and filtered. For each sample, productive Simpson clonality was calculated as the square root of Simpson's diversity index across productive rearrangements. In TCRdb, the immuneACCESS table is reduced to in-frame sequences with V and J assigned. These tables do not hold every clone; where another copy was compared, an unresolved V gene accounts for under half, and the others remain unexplained. D and trimming were read from the DNA, whereas the V and J calls and clone size are those reported in that table. Recorded for this sample are about 81,000 clones; roughly 96% of them occurred a single time. The top ten clones comprise approximately 4.2% of the sample.

Remarks on this clone: Its specific antigen is unknown. No base qualities exist here, and no much larger clone lies one base off it.

The CDR3 measures 14 amino acids from cysteine to phenylalanine. The read is trimmed to its CDR3 DNA, 42 bases read in frame from base 1. After removal of 6 bases from V and 2 bases from J, the junction retains 4 bases not matched to a gene. Reading the germline V gene gives CDR1 MNHEY and CDR2 SVGAGI. This TCR was recovered from a human donor with active COVID-19. The donor label of this sample is uncertain. Sequencing was done on a sample of peripheral blood. Here the chain combines TRBV6-5 and TRBJ1-5, with TRBD1 identical over 7 junction bases. For the CDR3, the sequence is CASRGTGGNQPQHF. The DNA sequence is as follows: TGTGCCAGCAGGGGAACAGGGGGCAATCAGCCCCAGCATTTT.